Listed below are T cell receptor beta chains from one sample, sequenced in a study of T cell responses to AZD1222 COVID-19 vaccine. Sequencing used immunoSEQ multiplex PCR; TCRdb keeps in-frame clones, though not all of them. Here the sample spans 180,000 or so clones, approximately 88% being singletons. Here the sequenced sample was peripheral blood, taken on day 0 of AZD1222 vaccination. Source of these receptors: an adult in good health. The CDR3 runs from the conserved cysteine through the conserved F or W. Each record gives: clone size, D gene, J gene, V gene, CDR3 DNA, CDR3 protein. D genes are given only for firm matches. Not all rows give a size; the values are once, few, many and, for expanded clones, a class.

>once|.|TRBJ2-7|TRBV2
TGTGCCAGCAGTTTGGGACACTTATACGAGCAGTACTTC
CASSLGHLYEQYF
>.|TRBD1|TRBJ2-3|TRBV5-6
TGTGCCAGCAGCCCCGGGACAGCCCTCACAGATACGCAGTATTTT
CASSPGTALTDTQYF
>.|.|TRBJ1-4|TRBV9
TGTGCCAGCAGCGTAGGCCAGATTAATGAAAAACTGTTTTTT
CASSVGQINEKLFF
>.|TRBD1|TRBJ1-4|TRBV6-5
TGTGCCAGCAGTTACCAAGGACAGGGACTAAATGAAAAACTGTTTTTT
CASSYQGQGLNEKLFF
>once|.|TRBJ1-2|TRBV2
TGTGCCAGCAGTGACATGCAGCGCCCCCGGGGGGATCATGGCTACACCTTC
CASSDMQRPRGDHGYTF
>.|.|TRBJ2-2|TRBV10-2
TGCGCCAGCAGTGAGTCCCCACAGGGAGCCGGGGAGCTGTTTTTT
CASSESPQGAGELFF
>.|.|TRBJ1-5|TRBV30
TGTGCCTGGAGTCTCGGGCCGTCGGGGCAGCCCCAGCATTTT
CAWSLGPSGQPQHF
>.|.|TRBJ1-2|TRBV11-2
TGTGCCAGCAGCGGTGGACGGAACTATGGCTACACCTTC
CASSGGRNYGYTF
>.|.|TRBJ2-6|TRBV30
TGTGCCTGGGGCAGTTACTCTGGGGCCAACGTCCTGACTTTC
CAWGSYSGANVLTF
>.|.|TRBJ1-5|TRBV3-1/TRBV3-2
TGTGCCAGCAGCGAGCAAAATCAGCCCCAGCATTTT
CASSEQNQPQHF
>.|.|TRBJ2-7|TRBV9
TGTGCCAGCAGCGTAGCGGCAGGAGGGTACTCCTACGAGCAGTACTTC
CASSVAAGGYSYEQYF
>.|TRBD2|TRBJ2-1|TRBV6-2/TRBV6-3
TGTGCCAGCAGTTACGAAGGGGCTAGCGGGAGGGCCCACAATGAGCAGTTCTTC
CASSYEGASGRAHNEQFF
>.|.|TRBJ1-4|TRBV5-1
TGCGCCAGCAGCTTGCGGCCAGCGAATAATGAAAAACTGTTTTTT
CASSLRPANNEKLFF
>.|.|TRBJ2-1|TRBV18
TGTGCCAGCTCACCATACGTGGGGGGGCTAAGTGAGCAGTTCTTC
CASSPYVGGLSEQFF
>.|.|TRBJ1-1|TRBV21-1
TGTGCCAGCAGCTTGACCGGGCCCTTGAACACTGAAGCTTTCTTT
CASSLTGPLNTEAFF
>.|.|TRBJ1-5|TRBV19
TGTGCCAGTATGCGGGGGCTGAGCAATCAGCCCCAGCATTTT
CASMRGLSNQPQHF
>.|.|TRBJ1-1|TRBV19
TGTGCCAGTAGTTATCCAGGGATGAACACTGAAGCTTTCTTT
CASSYPGMNTEAFF
>.|.|TRBJ1-6|TRBV5-1
TGCGCCAGCAGCTTGGGGAACGATAATTCACCCCTCCACTTT
CASSLGNDNSPLHF
>.|.|TRBJ1-1|TRBV11-2
TGTGCCAGCAGCATCATGAACACTGAAGCTTTCTTT
CASSIMNTEAFF
>.|.|TRBJ2-1|TRBV29-1
TGCAGCGTTGGGAACGCAGACAATGAGCAGTTCTTC
CSVGNADNEQFF
>.|.|TRBJ1-1|TRBV7-2
TGTGCCAGCAGCTTAGTGGCAGTCACTTACACTGAAGCTTTCTTT
CASSLVAVTYTEAFF
>.|.|TRBJ1-6|TRBV5-4
TGTGCCAGCAGCTCACCGGGACTGACTAATTCACCCCTCCACTTT
CASSSPGLTNSPLHF
>.|.|TRBJ1-2|TRBV7-8
TGTGCCAGCAGCTTAGCAAGGGGGGGAATCTATGGCTACACCTTC
CASSLARGGIYGYTF
>.|.|TRBJ1-5|TRBV28
TGTGCCAGCAGTTTTTTTCTGAGAGGGTGGAACAATCAGCCCCAGCATTTT
CASSFFLRGWNNQPQHF
>.|.|TRBJ2-3|TRBV14
TGTGCCAGCAGCCGGGCGGGATCTAGCACAGATACGCAGTATTTT
CASSRAGSSTDTQYF
>.|.|TRBJ2-1|TRBV11-3
TGTGCCAGCAGCTTAGCGGGACTTCCCTACAATGAGCAGTTCTTC
CASSLAGLPYNEQFF
>.|.|TRBJ2-2|TRBV14
TGTGCCAGCAGCCGGGCAGGGGTCACCGGGGAGCTGTTTTTT
CASSRAGVTGELFF
>.|.|TRBJ2-3|TRBV6-5
TGTGCCAGCAGTAGGACTTACACAGATACGCAGTATTTT
CASSRTYTDTQYF
>once|.|TRBJ2-1|TRBV5-1
TGCGCCAGCAGCTTGCAAGCGGTCGACAATGAGCAGTTCTTC
CASSLQAVDNEQFF
>.|.|TRBJ2-3|TRBV6-5
TGTGCCAGCAGAGCCGCAGGGGGGGGCACAGATACGCAGTATTTT
CASRAAGGGTDTQYF
>.|.|TRBJ2-2|TRBV7-2
TGTGCCAGCAGCCCCCACGAGGGCGGGACCGGGGAGCTGTTTTTT
CASSPHEGGTGELFF
>.|TRBD2|TRBJ2-3|TRBV30
TGTGCCTGGAGTGTACGGGGACTAGCGGGGCGCACAGATACGCAGTATTTT
CAWSVRGLAGRTDTQYF
>.|.|TRBJ2-2|TRBV19
TGTGCCAGTAGCCGCACCGGGGAGCTGTTTTTT
CASSRTGELFF
>.|TRBD2|TRBJ2-5|TRBV25-1
TGTGCCAGCAGCCCCACCCTCGGGGGGTTGGAGACCCAGTACTTC
CASSPTLGGLETQYF
>.|TRBD1|TRBJ1-1|TRBV10-3
TGTGCCATCAGTGTCCTACAGGGGACCACTGAAGCTTTCTTT
CAISVLQGTTEAFF
>once|.|TRBJ1-4|TRBV28
TGTGCCAGCAGCACGGGCCCGAATGAAAAACTGTTTTTT
CASSTGPNEKLFF
>.|.|TRBJ1-3|TRBV2
TGTGCCAGCTCCGACAGCGGTGGAAACACCATATATTTT
CASSDSGGNTIYF
>.|TRBD1|TRBJ1-6|TRBV5-6
TGTGCCAGCAGTTTTACAGGGGGCAATCGCAATTCACCCCTCCACTTT
CASSFTGGNRNSPLHF
>.|.|TRBJ1-5|TRBV5-6
TGTGCCAGCAGCCAAGACGCTAACAGGGTGGGGCAGCCCCAGCATTTT
CASSQDANRVGQPQHF
>.|.|TRBJ2-1|TRBV11-2
TGTGCCAGCAGCTTAGATCTATTGGGGGGCCATGAGCAGTTCTTC
CASSLDLLGGHEQFF
>.|.|TRBJ2-7|TRBV5-8
TGTGCCAGCAGCCCACGGGGAATGAGCTCCTACGAGCAGTACTTC
CASSPRGMSSYEQYF
>.|.|TRBJ2-5|TRBV30
TGTGCCTGGAGTGTTAATGGAGGGGAGACCCAGTACTTC
CAWSVNGGETQYF
>few|.|TRBJ2-3|TRBV7-9
TGTGCCAGCAGCTTAGCGGGGACACCTCGGGAGGATACGCAGTATTTT
CASSLAGTPREDTQYF
>.|.|TRBJ1-1|TRBV12-3/TRBV12-4
TGTGCCAGCAGTTTAGGAAAAACTGAAGCTTTCTTT
CASSLGKTEAFF
>.|TRBD1|TRBJ2-6|TRBV19
TGTGCCAGTACTCAAGGGACAGGGGGAATGTCTGGGGCCAACGTCCTGACTTTC
CASTQGTGGMSGANVLTF
>.|.|TRBJ1-5|TRBV6-6
TGTGCCAGCAGTTACGCGGGGGGACGGGGAGATCAGCCCCAGCATTTT
CASSYAGGRGDQPQHF
>once|.|TRBJ2-6|TRBV24-1
TGTGCCACCAGTGAGGCCGGGACGGCTGGGGCCAACGTCCTGACTTTC
CATSEAGTAGANVLTF
>.|.|TRBJ1-1|TRBV5-1
TGCGCCAGCAGCTTGATGGCGTTTTCAAACACTGAAGCTTTCTTT
CASSLMAFSNTEAFF
>.|TRBD2|TRBJ2-3|TRBV6-5
TGTGCCAGCAGTTACCGCGGGGGGTCGCAGTATTTT
CASSYRGGSQYF